The clone carrying this T cell receptor (beta chain) was seen a few times. Original methodology: Reference gene primers were amplified, and this amplification served to estimate nucleated cell counts. Assay: immunoSEQ multiplex PCR; the TCRdb copy retains only in-frame clones and omits some. The V and J calls and clone size were taken over from that table, and D and trimming were inferred from the DNA. The sample shows about 300,000 clones, around 84% of them seen only once. CDR3 length: 15 amino acids. Germline CDR1 reads MDHEN; CDR2 reads SYDVKM. V trimming: 5 bases; J trimming: 7 bases; junction bases outside the gene matches: 9. This sample was taken from a study of blood T cell repertoires in COVID-19. Study background: Sources were T cells, B-cell-depleted T cells, or PBMCs; the material itself was cDNA or gDNA.

The sequencing input was peripheral blood. The chain has TRBV28 and TRBJ1-4; 8 nucleotides match TRBD1. This sequence originates from a man in his 70s with acute or convalescent COVID-19. The CDR3 spells CASSPPGQGREKLFF. The CDR3 DNA reads TGTGCCAGCAGTCCCCCCGGACAGGGCCGTGAAAAACTGTTTTTT. Using reference TRBV28 and TRBJ1-4 for the parts outside the CDR3, the full variable domain is DVKVTQSSRYLVKRTGEKVFLECVQDMDHENMFWYRQDPGLGLRLIYFSYDVKMKEKGDIPEGYSVSREKKERFSLILESASTNQTSMYLCASSPPGQGREKLFFGSGTQLSVL.